The present T cell receptor beta chain was sequenced within a study of draining lymph node invasion in breast cancer (dated by TCRdb to 2018 to 2020). About the full investigation: A separate targeted assay used bulk TCR-beta CDR3 sequencing to compare sorted memory regulatory T cells with memory conventional CD4 T cells across breast cancer tissues. Matched non-invaded and tumor-invaded tumor-draining lymph nodes plus the primary tumor were contributed by each patient, with both Treg and Tconv subsets profiled. In the separate targeted TCR sequencing, lymph nodes from 5 or 6 patients were covered, and primary tumors were sequenced for three of those patients. Results and caveats for the whole study, not just this receptor: Some clones from the top 100 tumor clones were found in both invaded and non-invaded nodes, which suggests recirculation between the tumor and the draining nodes. The data could not determine whether Treg conversion took place in a particular organ or whether converted Tregs recirculated between nodes and tumor. According to the targeted TCR-seq data, Tregs appeared to be more clonally expanded than Tconvs in every tissue, and both subsets had lower diversity in tumor than in lymph nodes. Shared TCRs between Treg and Tconv subsets were considered suggestive but not proof of common clonal origin. Tracking the tumor top-100 clones was possible in just a couple of patients. In each tissue, about 12-22% of Treg TCRs were also present in Tconvs, a finding interpreted as suggesting peripheral induction of Tregs.

The library was generated by bulk RNA-seq. Sequencing was performed on an Illumina HiSeq 2500. The authors' pipeline ran thus. CDR3 sequences in the separate targeted TCR-seq dataset were extracted from raw reads and quantified using MiXCR version 2.1.5 with default parameters. Each TCR-beta clone in the separate targeted TCR-seq dataset was defined by the V gene, J gene and CDR3 sequence taken together. In the separate targeted TCR-seq dataset, clones with fewer than three counts were removed, then only the 90% most strongly expressed clones per sample were retained. For each tissue in the separate targeted TCR-seq dataset, Treg-Tconv overlap was calculated by dividing the number of shared clones by the total number of Treg clones and multiplying by 100. TCRdb itself trimmed the public reads at Q25 with fastp, ran MiXCR and retained productive beta chains. Each record represents a unique CDR3 protein, reported with the most common genes and DNA among its rows. The V and J calls shown here were made by TCRdb, not taken from the authors' results. Within this sample are 300 to 400 distinct CDR3 sequences, with 20% to 25% of them counted one time only. 28% of the sample is held by the ten biggest clonotypes.

For memory regulatory T cells, the sort was based on CD4+ CD45RA- CD25high cells. T cells were pre-enriched with a Miltenyi Pan T Cell isolation kit before staining and sorting. Immunohistochemistry for estrogen receptor, progesterone receptor, HER2 and Ki-67 was used to characterize the primary tumors. Fresh surgical tissue was processed within a few hours after surgery by cutting into small fragments. The tissue fragments were enzymatically digested with Liberase TL plus DNase for 20 minutes and then passed through a 40-micrometer strainer. After DAPI live/dead staining, sorting was performed on a BD FACS Aria II with roughly 96-99% purity. Sorted cells were lysed in TCL buffer, and RNA was purified with a Norgen Single Cell RNA purification kit including DNase treatment. With respect to this clonotype: The antigen it recognizes is unknown. Base qualities are not recorded, but no much larger clone differs from it by a single base.

This TCR derives from a female donor with luminal breast cancer. The specimen sequenced was sorted memory Tregs from the tumor. The cell subset or site label, as the study defines it: CD45RA-negative sorted CD4+ T cells (memory Tconv or effector/memory Treg).

The CDR3 in this case is CASSLAISATGELFF. The DNA sequence reads TGTGCCAGCAGCTTAGCTATTTCTGCAACCGGGGAGCTGTTTTTT. Rearrangement joined TRBV7-9 to TRBJ2-2; the D gene remains uncertain. The cysteine opens and the phenylalanine closes a CDR3 of 15 amino acids. Of all the DNA, just the CDR3 is kept, 45 bases in frame from base 1. V loses 0 bases of germline sequence and J loses 5 bases, and the interval between the two ends is 10 bases. The germline V gene (reference sequence) sets CDR1 to SEHNR and CDR2 to FQNEAQ.